Below, one T cell receptor beta chain is given with its context. This clonotype was observed at least ten times. Its binding antigen is unknown. Nothing much larger sits one base from this clone, and base qualities are not available. For repertoire sequencing, TCR beta CDR3 regions were amplified from RNA transcripts. The first round of RT-PCR was done with HTBI primers and the Qiagen OneStep RT-PCR kit, and was followed by a second round of multiplex PCR, then size selection and purification. Sequencing of the libraries was carried out on an Illumina HiSeq2000 in paired-end mode with 100 bp reads. The authors processed their data as follows. SOAPnuke was used to process the reads, removing any read that contained adapters or uncalled bases, had a mean Phred below 15, or lacked an exact match to the constant primer or identifier. COPE v1.2.5 was used to merge high-quality paired reads. Clonotypes were defined as unique nucleotide sequences and were aligned to IMGT TRB V, D and J references using MiTCR v1.1. The analysis was limited to V-J combinations with a frequency above 0.0001, which together covered more than 99% of repertoires. For each V-J combination, a TCR clonal expansion and chaos score was defined as F50 clonal expansion divided by the chaos observed in the TCRdist matrix. Features were reduced by Welch's t-statistics and random forest to around 14 V-J combinations, which fed a naive Bayes classifier. Thyroid-blood repertoire similarity was quantified with the Morisita-Horn index. TCRdb reworked the public reads: Q25 trimming with fastp, MiXCR clone assembly, productive beta chains retained. All rows with the same CDR3 protein become a single entry with the most common DNA and genes. TCRdb, rather than the study authors, made the V and J calls. The table for this sample lists 200,000 to 300,000 distinct CDR3 sequences; 45% of them were counted only once. Together, the top ten hold around half of the sample.

The sample originates from a study of Graves' ophthalmopathy and Graves' hyperthyroidism (dated by TCRdb to 2017 to 2018). Regarding the complete study: Peripheral blood was collected at initial diagnosis, before any treatment. The study used signatures of the TCR beta repertoire to tell Graves' ophthalmopathy apart from Graves' hyperthyroidism and to predict which patients would progress to ophthalmopathy. An independent validation cohort was composed of 18 to 20 hyperthyroidism patients and around 16 patients who later progressed from hyperthyroidism to ophthalmopathy. In total, approximately 130 blood samples were TCR-sequenced: 43 ophthalmopathy, about 75 hyperthyroidism and some 17 hyperthyroidism-to-ophthalmopathy patients. A discovery set of 95 to 100 patients (around 45 ophthalmopathy, about 58 stable hyperthyroidism) was enrolled to explore V-J signatures distinguishing ophthalmopathy from hyperthyroidism. Following sampling, methimazole starting at 30 mg daily was administered to hyperthyroidism patients, and high-dose intravenous methylprednisolone was administered to ophthalmopathy patients. In roughly 6 hyperthyroidism patients, the T-cell repertoires found in thyroid tissue were compared with those found in blood. What the research found in general, with its limitations: Most expanded thyroid clonotypes with a frequency above 0.001 also appeared in blood, which suggests that blood repertoires may reflect the immune response in the thyroid. In validation, the model predicted ophthalmopathy progression with about 71% sensitivity and about 73% specificity; approximately 12 predicted patients were CT-confirmed with GO in a median of about 6.1 months. No statistical method was used to set the sample size in advance, and the investigators knew which group each participant was assigned to. In cross-validation, the 13-signature model distinguished ophthalmopathy from stable hyperthyroidism with about 90% sensitivity and around 83% specificity, while in the test set the corresponding values were around 79% and 71%.

Ophthalmopathy patients had moderately to severely active disease, Clinical Activity Score of at least 3, NOSPECS grade of at least 4, and disease duration under 3 months. Patients were excluded if they had other autoimmune diseases, uncontrolled infections, pregnancy or lactation. Diagnosis relied on clinical symptoms, serum thyroxine, TRAb, thyroid ultrasound and orbital computed tomography. Ficoll-Paque density gradient centrifugation was used to isolate PBMCs from approximately 10 ml of fresh peripheral blood. Trizol reagent was used to extract the total RNA, and its quality was then checked on an Agilent 2100 Bioanalyzer. CDR1 and CDR2 (ENHRY, SYGVKD) derive from the germline V gene. V lost 5 bases and J lost 1 base; the stretch between them is 4 bases long. Counted from cysteine to phenylalanine, this CDR3 has 12 amino acids. The CDR3 DNA has 36 bases and is translated from base 1.

Sequencing used peripheral blood. The receptor was isolated from an adult man with Graves' ophthalmopathy. Recombination connected TRBV10-3 to TRBJ2-3; the D gene cannot be resolved reliably. The nucleotide sequence is given as TGTGCCATCAGTCCCCGCACAGATACGCAGTATTTT. This yields the protein CAISPRTDTQYF.